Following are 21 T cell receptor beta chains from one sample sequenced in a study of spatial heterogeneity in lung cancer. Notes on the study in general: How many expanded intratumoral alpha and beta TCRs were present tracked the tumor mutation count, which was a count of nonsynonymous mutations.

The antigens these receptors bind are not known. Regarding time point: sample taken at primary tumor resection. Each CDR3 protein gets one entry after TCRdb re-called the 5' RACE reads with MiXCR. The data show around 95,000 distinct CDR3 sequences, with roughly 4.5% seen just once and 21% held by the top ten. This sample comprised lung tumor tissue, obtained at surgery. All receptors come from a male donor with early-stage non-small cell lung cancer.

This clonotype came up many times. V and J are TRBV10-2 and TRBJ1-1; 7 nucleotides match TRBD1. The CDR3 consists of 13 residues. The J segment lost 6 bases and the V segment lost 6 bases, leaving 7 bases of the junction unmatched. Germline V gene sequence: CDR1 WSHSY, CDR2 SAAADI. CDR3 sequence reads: CASRTGPYAEAFF. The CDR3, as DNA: TGCGCCAGCAGGACAGGGCCTTACGCTGAAGCTTTCTTT.

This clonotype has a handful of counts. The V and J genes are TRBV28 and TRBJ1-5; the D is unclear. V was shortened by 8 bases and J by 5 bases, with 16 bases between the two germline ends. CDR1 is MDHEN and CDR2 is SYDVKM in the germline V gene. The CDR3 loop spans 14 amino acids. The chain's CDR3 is CASRKGDVYQPQHF. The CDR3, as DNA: TGTGCCAGCCGAAAAGGCGACGTTTATCAGCCCCAGCATTTT.

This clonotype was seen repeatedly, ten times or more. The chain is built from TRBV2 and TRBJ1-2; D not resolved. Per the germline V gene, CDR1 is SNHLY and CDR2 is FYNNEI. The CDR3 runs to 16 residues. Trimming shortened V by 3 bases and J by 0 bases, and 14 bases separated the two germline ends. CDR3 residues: CASSDSGREANYGYTF. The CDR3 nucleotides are TGTGCCAGCAGTGATTCCGGCCGAGAAGCTAACTATGGCTACACCTTC.

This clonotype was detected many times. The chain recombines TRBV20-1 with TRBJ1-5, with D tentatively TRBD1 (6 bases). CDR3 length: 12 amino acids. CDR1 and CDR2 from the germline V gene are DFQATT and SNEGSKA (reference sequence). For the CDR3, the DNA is TGCAGGGCAGGGGTTGGCAATCAGCCCCAGCATTTT. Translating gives CRAGVGNQPQHF.

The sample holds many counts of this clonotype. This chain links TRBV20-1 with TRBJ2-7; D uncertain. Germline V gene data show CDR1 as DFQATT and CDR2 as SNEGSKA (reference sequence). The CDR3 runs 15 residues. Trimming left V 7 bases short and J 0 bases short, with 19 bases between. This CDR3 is CSVLRPKRHSYEQYF. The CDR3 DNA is TGCAGTGTCCTGAGGCCTAAGCGCCACTCCTACGAGCAGTACTTC.

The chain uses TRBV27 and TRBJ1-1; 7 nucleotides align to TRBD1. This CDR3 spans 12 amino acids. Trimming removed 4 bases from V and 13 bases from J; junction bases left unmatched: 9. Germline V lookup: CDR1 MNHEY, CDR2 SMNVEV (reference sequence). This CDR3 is CASSSYRGGLFF. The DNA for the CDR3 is TGTGCCAGCAGTTCCTACAGGGGAGGTCTTTTCTTT.

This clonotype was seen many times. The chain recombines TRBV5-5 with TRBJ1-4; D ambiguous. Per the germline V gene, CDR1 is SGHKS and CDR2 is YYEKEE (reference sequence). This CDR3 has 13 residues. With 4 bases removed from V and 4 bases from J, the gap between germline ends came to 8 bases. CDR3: CASSPRINEKLFF. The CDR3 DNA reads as TGTGCCAGCAGCCCAAGGATTAATGAAAAACTGTTTTTT.

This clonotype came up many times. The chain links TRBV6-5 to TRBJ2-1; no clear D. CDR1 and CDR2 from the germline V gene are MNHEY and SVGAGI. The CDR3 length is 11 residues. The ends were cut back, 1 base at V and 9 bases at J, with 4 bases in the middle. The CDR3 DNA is TGTGCCAGCAGTTACTTATTTGAGCAGTTCTTC. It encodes CASSYLFEQFF.

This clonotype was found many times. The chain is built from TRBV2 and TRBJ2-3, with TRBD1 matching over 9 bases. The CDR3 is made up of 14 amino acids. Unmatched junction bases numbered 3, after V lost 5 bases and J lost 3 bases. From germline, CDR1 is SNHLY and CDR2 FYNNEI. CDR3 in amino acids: CASSSGTGTDTQYF. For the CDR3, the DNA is TGTGCCAGCAGTTCCGGGACAGGGACAGATACGCAGTATTTT.

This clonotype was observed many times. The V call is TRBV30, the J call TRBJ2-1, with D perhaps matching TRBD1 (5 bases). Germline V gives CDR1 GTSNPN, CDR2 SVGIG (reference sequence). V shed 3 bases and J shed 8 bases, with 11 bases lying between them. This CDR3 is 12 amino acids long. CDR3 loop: CAWSFVGDEQFF. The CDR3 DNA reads TGTGCCTGGAGCTTCGTAGGGGATGAGCAGTTCTTC.

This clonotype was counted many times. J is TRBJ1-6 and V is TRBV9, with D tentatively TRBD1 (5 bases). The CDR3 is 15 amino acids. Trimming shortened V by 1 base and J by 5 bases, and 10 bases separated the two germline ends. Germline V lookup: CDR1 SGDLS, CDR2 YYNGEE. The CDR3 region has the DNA TGTGCCAGCAGCGTAACAGGATCGGATAATTCACCCCTCCACTTT. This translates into CASSVTGSDNSPLHF.

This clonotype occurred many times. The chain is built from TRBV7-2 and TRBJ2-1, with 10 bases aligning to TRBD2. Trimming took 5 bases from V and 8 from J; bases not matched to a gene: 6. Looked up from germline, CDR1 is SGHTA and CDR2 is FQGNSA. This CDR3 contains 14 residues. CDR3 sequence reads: CASSLKREGHEQFF. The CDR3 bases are TGTGCCAGCAGCCTAAAGCGGGAGGGCCATGAGCAGTTCTTC.

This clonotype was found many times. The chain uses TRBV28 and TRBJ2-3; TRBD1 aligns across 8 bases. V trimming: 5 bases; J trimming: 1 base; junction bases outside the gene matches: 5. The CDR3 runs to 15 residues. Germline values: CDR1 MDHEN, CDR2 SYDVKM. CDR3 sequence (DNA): TGTGCCAGCAGTCCATCGACAGGGGGCACAGATACGCAGTATTTT. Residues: CASSPSTGGTDTQYF.

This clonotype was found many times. The CDR3 DNA is TGTGCCACCGGGAGGGCAGATACGCAGTATTTT. Protein sequence: CATGRADTQYF. The chain links TRBV24-1 to TRBJ2-3; 7 nucleotides agree with TRBD2. With V trimmed by 9 bases and J by 4 bases, 0 bases remained unmatched. The CDR3 has 11 residues. The germline V gene encodes CDR1 KGHDR and CDR2 SFDVKD.

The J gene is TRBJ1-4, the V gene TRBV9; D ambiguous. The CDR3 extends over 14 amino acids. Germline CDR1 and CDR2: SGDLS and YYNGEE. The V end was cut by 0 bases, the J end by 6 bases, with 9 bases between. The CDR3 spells CASSVDGEDEKLFF. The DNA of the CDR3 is TGTGCCAGCAGCGTAGATGGGGAGGATGAAAAACTGTTTTTT.

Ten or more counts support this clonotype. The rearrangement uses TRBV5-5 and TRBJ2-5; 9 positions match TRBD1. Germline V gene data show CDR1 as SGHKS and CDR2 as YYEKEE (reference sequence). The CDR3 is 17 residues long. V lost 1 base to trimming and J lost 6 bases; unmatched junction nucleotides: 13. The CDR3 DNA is TGTGCCAGCAGCTTGTTCAGCGCTGGGACAGGGATCCAGACCCAGTACTTC. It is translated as CASSLFSAGTGIQTQYF.

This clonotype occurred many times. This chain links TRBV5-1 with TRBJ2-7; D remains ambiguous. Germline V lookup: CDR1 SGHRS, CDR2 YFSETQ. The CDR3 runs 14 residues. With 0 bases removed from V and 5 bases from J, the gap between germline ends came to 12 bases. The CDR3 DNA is TGCGCCAGCAGCTTGGTCTCCAGTCCCAACGAGCAGTACTTC. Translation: CASSLVSSPNEQYF.

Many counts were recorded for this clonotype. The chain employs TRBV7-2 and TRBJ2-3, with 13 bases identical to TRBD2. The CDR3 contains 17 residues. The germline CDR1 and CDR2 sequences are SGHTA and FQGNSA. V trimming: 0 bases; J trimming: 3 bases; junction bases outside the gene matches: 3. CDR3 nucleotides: TGTGCCAGCAGCTTAGCCAGGACTAGCGGGAGTACAGATACGCAGTATTTT. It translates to CASSLARTSGSTDTQYF.

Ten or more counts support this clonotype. The CDR3 region is CASGLVLAGGQETQYF. Here the CDR3 DNA reads TGTGCTAGTGGTTTGGTACTGGCGGGAGGACAAGAGACCCAGTACTTC. The rearrangement links TRBV12-5 to TRBJ2-5, with 8 bases aligning to TRBD2. This CDR3 is built from 16 residues. Germline lookup yields CDR1 LGHNT and CDR2 FRNRAP. V dropped 0 bases and J dropped 2; count of bases not matched to a gene: 5. Drawing the rest from reference TRBV12-5 and TRBJ2-5, the complete variable domain is DARVTQTPRHKVTEMGQEVTMRCQPILGHNTVFWYRQTMMQGLELLAYFRNRAPLDDSGMPKDRFSAEMPDATLATLKIQPSEPRDSAVYFCASGLVLAGGQETQYFGPGTRLLVL.

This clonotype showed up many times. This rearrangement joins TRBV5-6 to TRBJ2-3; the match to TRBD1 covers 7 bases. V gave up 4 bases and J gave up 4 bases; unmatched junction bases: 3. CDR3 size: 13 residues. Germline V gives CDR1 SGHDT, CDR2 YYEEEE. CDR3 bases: TGTGCCAGCAGCAAGACAGGGTCAGATACGCAGTATTTT. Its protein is CASSKTGSDTQYF. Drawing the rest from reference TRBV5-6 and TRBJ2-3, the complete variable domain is DAGVTQSPTHLIKTRGQQVTLRCSPKSGHDTVSWYQQALGQGPQFIFQYYEEEERQRGNFPDRFSGHQFPNYSSELNVNALLLGDSALYLCASSKTGSDTQYFGPGTRLTVL.

In DNA form, the CDR3 reads TGTGCCAGCAGCCATGTAGGGGAGGCCAATCAGCCCCAGCATTTT. Encoded protein: CASSHVGEANQPQHF. The chain has TRBV4-2 and TRBJ1-5; D possibly corresponds to TRBD1 (5 bases). The CDR3 sequence is 15 residues long. CDR1 is LGHNA, CDR2 YNFKEQ, per germline. Trimming shortened V by 3 bases and J by 3 bases, and 12 bases separated the two germline ends.